These 3 T cell receptor beta chains came from one sample sequenced in a study of T cells expressing NK-cell markers. TCRdb reprocessed the 5' RACE reads, keeping one entry per CDR3 protein, no DNA. The listing records some 600,000 distinct CDR3 sequences. The sample comprised blood T cells: a sorted CD56 or NKG2C T cell subset, CD4+ or CD8+ T cells, or bulk PBMC T cells (not recorded which). The source is a man aged 18-30 years in good health.

V is TRBV5-1 and J is TRBJ2-2; TCRdb indicates TRBD2, and absent DNA this call remains unverified. The CDR3 consists of 21 residues. CDR1 is SGHRS, CDR2 YFSETQ, per germline. Here the CDR3 reads CASSRLPGTSGRDANTGELFF. Supplemented by reference TRBV5-1 and TRBJ2-2, the full variable domain reads KAGVTQTPRYLIKTRGQQVTLSCSPISGHRSVSWYQQTPGQGLQFLFEYFSETQRNKGNFPGRFSGRQFSNSRSEMNVSTLELGDSALYLCASSRLPGTSGRDANTGELFFGEGSRLTVL.

The rearrangement joins TRBV5-5 to TRBJ2-1; checking the TCRdb D call of TRBD1 is not possible without DNA. CDR1 is SGHKS and CDR2 is YYEKEE in the germline V gene (reference sequence). CDR3 length equals 17 residues. CDR3 loop: CASSLARPGEGYNEQFF.

This chain uses TRBV6-2 or TRBV6-3 with TRBJ1-6. In germline, CDR1 is MNHEY, CDR2 SVGEGT. The CDR3 loop spans 16 amino acids. The CDR3 loop is CASSPLRSSYNSPLHF.